This T cell receptor beta chain stems from a study of STAT5B mutations in CD4+ large granular lymphocyte leukemia. TCRdb's copy holds only in-frame clones and misses some; the assay was immunoSEQ multiplex PCR. The table includes about 35,000 clones, around 80% detected once. CDR1 and CDR2 from the germline V gene are SGHVS and FNYEAQ. The CDR3 spans 13 residues. J was trimmed by 1 base and V by 5 bases; bases with no gene match: 1. This chain connects TRBV7-6 to TRBJ1-1; 7 bases map to TRBD1. The sequenced sample was CD4+ T cells from blood buffy coats. The clonotype comes from a human donor in good health. This CDR3 reads CASSRQGNTEAFF. CDR3 coding DNA: TGTGCCAGCAGCCGACAGGGGAACACTGAAGCTTTCTTT.